The T cell receptor (beta chain) under discussion was sequenced for a study of cytomegalovirus exposure and HLA in healthy donors. Overall study results and limits: The classifier, whose performance was assessed in both the original and validation cohorts, reportedly diagnosed cytomegalovirus status with high specificity and sensitivity. In most subjects, TCR beta sequences reportedly gave accurate predictions of HLA-A and HLA-B alleles. Being productive about 90% or about 30% of the time was typical of most TCR beta V segments in an earlier analysis.

In the PCR, 60 Vbeta and 13 Jbeta primers were used. Libraries were prepared by immunoSEQ multiplex PCR; TCRdb keeps only in-frame clonotypes and omits some of them. The data contain approximately 120,000 clones, roughly 85% of them singletons. About this clone: Antigen: not known.

The CDR3 spans 14 residues. Per the germline V gene, CDR1 is MNHEY and CDR2 is SMNVEV (reference sequence). The ends were cut back, 5 bases at V and 2 bases at J, with 10 bases in the middle. The study sampled nominally healthy donors, though unrecorded immune exposures were likely. Sequenced sample: PBMCs. This TCR came from a woman under 40 in good health and CMV-seropositive. This chain connects TRBV27 to TRBJ1-5; possible D gene TRBD1, 5 bases. The CDR3 coding sequence is TGTGCCAGCAGTATGGGGGGTGGCAATCAGCCCCAGCATTTT. It yields the protein CASSMGGGNQPQHF.